This T cell receptor beta chain was captured in a study of blood T cell repertoires in COVID-19. Across the study: Samples came from the United States, Italy and Spain, spanning acute and convalescent COVID-19.

In terms of age and location, participants ranged from roughly 18 to 100 years and lived in approximately 26 US areas. Cohorts were assigned according to the clinical history that participants reported. The repertoire was sequenced with immunoSEQ multiplex PCR; TCRdb's copy has only in-frame clones and lacks some. In the table there are around 230,000 clones, roughly four fifths of which are singletons. The length of the CDR3 is 16 residues. V lost 5 bases, J lost 5 bases, and 11 bases stayed unmatched. Germline CDR1 reads SNHLY; CDR2 reads FYNNEI. Input material: PBMCs or T cells enriched from blood (not recorded which). The clonotype comes from a man aged 35 to 55 who had recovered from COVID-19. The rearrangement uses TRBV2 and TRBJ2-1, with 8 bases identical to TRBD2. In nucleotides, the CDR3 is TGTGCCAGCAGTCCTCGGGGGGGACTCCTCGACAATGAGCAGTTCTTC. Its protein product is CASSPRGGLLDNEQFF.